The present TCR beta chain was sequenced within a study of T cells expressing NK-cell markers. Study-wide context: Sorted CD3+CD56+NKG2C+, CD3+CD56+NKG2C- and CD3+CD56-NKG2C+ T cells provided the TCR beta repertoires. Sequenced donors, eight in total, included seven who were HCMV-seropositive and one who was seronegative.

TCRdb re-called the 5' RACE reads and gives one entry per CDR3 protein, without DNA. The sample holds about 150,000 distinct CDR3 sequences. Germline V gives CDR1 DFQATT, CDR2 SNEGSKA (reference sequence). The CDR3 loop spans 14 amino acids. Study findings and constraints: Each of roughly six donors carried dominant NKG2C+ clonotypes accounting for about 1.0-7.5% of CD8+ T cells.

Turning to this clonotype: Its antigen is currently unknown.

This chain links TRBV20-1 with TRBJ2-7; TCRdb's D call, TRBD1, is unchecked because there is no DNA. The TCR originated in a woman in her forties or fifties in good health. Material: blood T cells: a sorted CD56 or NKG2C T cell subset, CD4+ or CD8+ T cells, or bulk PBMC T cells (not recorded which). CDR3: CSARDRDSFYEQYF.